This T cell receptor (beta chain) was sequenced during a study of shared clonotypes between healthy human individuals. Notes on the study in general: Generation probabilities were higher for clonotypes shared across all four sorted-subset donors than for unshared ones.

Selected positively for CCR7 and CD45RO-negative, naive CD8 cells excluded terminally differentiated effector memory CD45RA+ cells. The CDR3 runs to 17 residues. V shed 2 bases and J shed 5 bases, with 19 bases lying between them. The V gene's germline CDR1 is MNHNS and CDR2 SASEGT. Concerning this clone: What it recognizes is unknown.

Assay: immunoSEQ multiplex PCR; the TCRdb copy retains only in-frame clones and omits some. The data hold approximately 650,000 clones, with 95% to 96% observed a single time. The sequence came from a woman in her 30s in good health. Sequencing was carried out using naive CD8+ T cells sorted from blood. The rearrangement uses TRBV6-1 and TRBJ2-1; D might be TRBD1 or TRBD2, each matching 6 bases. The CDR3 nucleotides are TGTGCCAGCAGTGAAAGGGGCGAGGGGGGATTGAACAATGAGCAGTTCTTC. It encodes CASSERGEGGLNNEQFF.